This record covers a single TCR beta chain. Its target is unknown. Germline CDR1 and CDR2: MNHEY and SMNVEV (reference sequence). This CDR3 has 14 amino acids. V was cut by 5 bases and J by 0 bases, with 8 bases left in between. The entry originates in a study of T cell responses to AZD1222 COVID-19 vaccine. Study-wide results and limits: CD4 TCRs covered the whole spike, strongest at regions 160-218 and 743-854. Compared with day 0, the breadth and depth of the Spike-specific TCR repertoire rose significantly after two doses of AZD1222.

TCRdb's table, derived via immunoSEQ multiplex PCR, lists solely in-frame clones and lacks some. The data show 97,000 or so clones, approximately 90% seen once. The chain couples TRBV27 to TRBJ1-5; D remains ambiguous. The TCR comes from an adult in good health. Source: peripheral blood, taken on day 0 of AZD1222 vaccination. The CDR3 DNA reads as TGTGCCAGCAGTATTGTGTATAGCAATCAGCCCCAGCATTTT. Its translation: CASSIVYSNQPQHF.